The 25 T cell receptor beta chains listed next were all sequenced from one sample in a study of OX40 agonist ivuxolimab in advanced cancers. Library creation used the immunoSEQ multiplex PCR assay. This immuneACCESS table, as held by TCRdb, lists in-frame sequences with V and J called but not all clones. Of the missing ones, under half trace to an unresolved V gene in checked studies; the others have no known cause. The sample table records 72,000 or so clones; roughly nine tenths of these occur just once. The top ten clonotypes cover roughly 1.3% of the sample. Sequenced here: CD4+ or CD8+ T cells sorted from blood, sampled in a trial of the OX40 agonist ivuxolimab. Receptors were obtained from an adult with an advanced solid tumor such as melanoma, head and neck, liver or kidney cancer.

The V call is TRBV2, the J call TRBJ1-5; TRBD1 agrees at 9 bases. CDR1 SNHLY and CDR2 FYNNEI come from the germline V gene. This CDR3 is built from 14 residues. Trimming cost V 5 bases and J 7 bases; bases outside gene matches: 6. The CDR3 DNA reads TGTGCCAGCAGTTGGGGACAGGGCGGCCAGCCCCAGCATTTT. It translates to CASSWGQGGQPQHF.

This rearrangement joins TRBV30 to TRBJ2-3; D call uncertain. The CDR3 is made up of 12 amino acids. Between the trimmed V and J ends, which lost 0 bases and 5 bases, there was a span of 6 bases. Germline V gene lookup returns CDR1 GTSNPN and CDR2 SVGIG (reference sequence). The CDR3 nucleotides read TGTGCCTGGAGTGTACTGGGAGATACGCAGTATTTT. Amino acids: CAWSVLGDTQYF.

This chain connects TRBV29-1 to TRBJ1-5; 7 bases match TRBD1. CDR1 is SQVTM, CDR2 ANQGSEA, per germline. V lost 6 bases, J lost 3 bases, and 5 bases stayed unmatched. CDR3 size: 13 residues. The CDR3 DNA sequence: TGCAGCGTAAGGGGACAGCACAATCAGCCCCAGCATTTT. Translated, it gives CSVRGQHNQPQHF.

This clone was counted a single time. The gene calls are TRBV9 and TRBJ2-7; TRBD2 aligns across 13 bases. The CDR3 length is 15 residues. The germline V gene has CDR1 SGDLS and CDR2 YYNGEE. The V and J ends lost 4 bases and 4 bases, in that order; junction bases with no gene match: 5. CDR3 sequence: CASSPRTSGRYEQYF. The CDR3 region has the DNA TGTGCCAGCAGCCCCCGGACTAGCGGGAGATACGAGCAGTACTTC.

In this sample, this clone turned up once. This chain links TRBV10-2 with TRBJ2-2; 9 nucleotides agree with TRBD1. Looked up from germline, CDR1 is WSHSY and CDR2 is SAAADI. V lost 0 bases and J lost 1; bases outside the gene matches: 3. The CDR3 covers 17 residues. Written as DNA, the CDR3 is TGCGCCAGCAGTGAGTCCGCGGGACAGGGGAACACCGGGGAGCTGTTTTTT. It specifies CASSESAGQGNTGELFF.

The chain employs TRBV30 and TRBJ1-2, with a possible D match to TRBD1 (5 bases). The germline CDR1 and CDR2 sequences are GTSNPN and SVGIG (reference sequence). Trimming left V 4 bases short and J 4 bases short, with 19 bases between. The CDR3 consists of 15 residues. The CDR3 DNA follows: TGTGCCTGGACCCCCCAACCGGGGGTAGGCTATGGCTACACCTTC. Its translation: CAWTPQPGVGYGYTF.

The rearrangement uses TRBV5-1 and TRBJ1-1; 7 positions match TRBD1. CDR1 is SGHRS, CDR2 YFSETQ, per germline. V lost 0 bases, J lost 3 bases, and 2 bases stayed unmatched. The CDR3 is 14 residues long. CDR3: CASSLEGADTEAFF. For the CDR3, the DNA is TGCGCCAGCAGCTTGGAGGGGGCGGACACTGAAGCTTTCTTT.

This clone was detected once. This chain joins TRBV7-8 and TRBJ2-5; TRBD1 matches 11 bases. J was trimmed by 2 bases and V by 5 bases; bases with no gene match: 22. There are 21 residues in the CDR3. The germline V gene has CDR1 SGHVS and CDR2 FQNEAQ. This CDR3 is CASSPAGTGGMMPFRQETQYF. As DNA, the CDR3 is TGTGCCAGCAGCCCGGCCGGGACAGGGGGAATGATGCCCTTTAGGCAAGAGACCCAGTACTTC.

J is TRBJ2-6 and V is TRBV5-1; 7 positions match TRBD2. The V and J ends lost 6 bases and 1 base, in that order; junction bases with no gene match: 4. Germline loops: CDR1 SGHRS, CDR2 YFSETQ. The CDR3 totals 15 residues. This chain's CDR3 is CASTWGGSGANVLTF. The CDR3, as DNA: TGCGCCAGCACCTGGGGAGGGTCTGGGGCCAACGTCCTGACTTTC.

The J gene is TRBJ2-5, the V gene TRBV28; perhaps D is TRBD1 or TRBD2 (6 bases each). This CDR3 has 13 amino acids. Trimming removed 7 bases at V and 4 bases at J, with 13 bases between. Germline V CDR1 and CDR2: MDHEN, SYDVKM. The CDR3 nucleotides are TGTGCCAGCAACAGGGAGGTTCGAGAGACCCAGTACTTC. Its protein is CASNREVRETQYF.

The rearrangement joins TRBV11-2 to TRBJ2-5, with D perhaps TRBD2 (5 bases). The CDR3 covers 15 residues. Germline CDR1 and CDR2: SGHAT and FQNNGV. Trimming took 3 bases from V and 6 from J, leaving 17 bases between them. The CDR3 loop is CASSFTDIGVQTQYF. The DNA of the CDR3 is TGTGCCAGCAGCTTCACAGACATCGGGGTGCAGACCCAGTACTTC.

The chain links TRBV30 to TRBJ2-5, with unresolved D. The CDR3 totals 13 residues. With 2 bases removed from V and 1 base from J, the gap between germline ends came to 8 bases. Per the germline V gene, CDR1 is GTSNPN and CDR2 is SVGIG (reference sequence). The CDR3 protein is CAWSPGSQETQYF. As DNA, the CDR3 is TGTGCCTGGAGTCCCGGGTCCCAAGAGACCCAGTACTTC.

The V gene is TRBV27, the J gene TRBJ2-7; the D gene is possibly TRBD1 (6 bases). The CDR3 has 13 residues. Per the germline V gene, CDR1 is MNHEY and CDR2 is SMNVEV (reference sequence). Trimming removed 8 bases from V and 1 base from J, with 12 bases in between. The CDR3 DNA reads as TGTGCCAGCGGACAGTACCCATCCTACGAGCAGTACTTC. Residues: CASGQYPSYEQYF.

This rearrangement joins TRBV6-1 to TRBJ1-4, with 7 bases identical to TRBD1. The CDR3 covers 14 residues. Germline V lookup: CDR1 MNHNS, CDR2 SASEGT. Losses at the gene ends were 6 bases for V and 4 bases for J; bases not matched to a gene: 5. This CDR3 reads CASSEQGSNEKLFF. CDR3 DNA: TGTGCCAGCAGCGAACAGGGGAGTAATGAAAAACTGTTTTTT.

The chain uses TRBV11-2 and TRBJ2-7, with 7 bases matching TRBD1. Unmatched junction bases numbered 11, after V lost 1 base and J lost 2 bases. Looked up from germline, CDR1 is SGHAT and CDR2 is FQNNGV. The CDR3 runs to 17 residues. The CDR3 nucleotides read TGTGCCAGCAGCTTAGTTCACGGCGGCAGGGGGACCTACGAGCAGTACTTC. Translation gives CASSLVHGGRGTYEQYF. The whole variable domain, remainder taken from reference TRBV11-2 and TRBJ2-7, is EAGVAQSPRYKIIEKRQSVAFWCNPISGHATLYWYQQILGQGPKLLIQFQNNGVVDDSQLPKDRFSAERLKGVDSTLKIQPAKLEDSAVYLCASSLVHGGRGTYEQYFGPGTRLTVT.

V usage is TRBV29-1 and J usage is TRBJ1-3; D not certain. Per the germline V gene, CDR1 is SQVTM and CDR2 is ANQGSEA. Trimming removed 5 bases from V and 0 bases from J, with 5 bases in between. The length of the CDR3 is 12 residues. The CDR3: CSVIDSGNTIYF. The CDR3 nucleotides read TGCAGCGTTATAGACTCTGGAAACACCATATATTTT.

The chain employs TRBV11-2 and TRBJ2-6, with 11 bases identical to TRBD1. The CDR3 extends over 18 amino acids. V lost 4 bases and J lost 1; bases outside the gene matches: 6. Looked up from germline, CDR1 is SGHAT and CDR2 is FQNNGV. CDR3 sequence: CASSSGQGASSGANVLTF. The CDR3 region has the DNA TGTGCCAGCAGCTCAGGACAGGGGGCGAGTTCTGGGGCCAACGTCCTGACTTTC. The full variable domain, completed using reference TRBV11-2 and TRBJ2-6, is EAGVAQSPRYKIIEKRQSVAFWCNPISGHATLYWYQQILGQGPKLLIQFQNNGVVDDSQLPKDRFSAERLKGVDSTLKIQPAKLEDSAVYLCASSSGQGASSGANVLTFGAGSRLTVL.

The chain employs TRBV5-1 and TRBJ1-2, with a possible D match to TRBD1 (6 bases). The CDR3 is 12 amino acids. The germline CDR1 and CDR2 sequences are SGHRS and YFSETQ. V was pared by 8 bases and J by 6 bases, with 14 bases between. This CDR3 reads CASHEGVDGYTF. In nucleotides, the CDR3 is TGCGCCAGTCATGAGGGGGTGGATGGCTACACCTTC.

The gene calls are TRBV7-9 and TRBJ1-3, with D unclear. This CDR3 has 14 amino acids. V was clipped by 2 bases and J by 5 bases, with 10 bases between them. CDR1 and CDR2 (germline): SEHNR, FQNEAQ (reference sequence). The CDR3 nucleotides read TGTGCCAGCAGCTTAACATCCCGGAGAAACACCATATATTTT. Its translation is CASSLTSRRNTIYF. Filled out from reference TRBV7-9 and TRBJ1-3, the complete variable domain reads DTGVSQNPRHKITKRGQNVTFRCDPISEHNRLYWYRQTLGQGPEFLTYFQNEAQLEKSRLLSDRFSAERPKGSFSTLEIQRTEQGDSAMYLCASSLTSRRNTIYFGEGSWLTVV.

The chain combines TRBV7-2 with TRBJ2-5, with D unresolved. The CDR3 spans 14 residues. CDR1 SGHTA and CDR2 FQGNSA come from the germline V gene. V shed 6 bases and J shed 5 bases, with 16 bases lying between them. The DNA for the CDR3 is TGTGCCAGCAGAGGGCTGAATGAGTTGGAGACCCAGTACTTC. It encodes CASRGLNELETQYF.

The genes are TRBV5-6 and TRBJ2-1; D might be TRBD1 (6 bases). Germline V gives CDR1 SGHDT, CDR2 YYEEEE. The CDR3 covers 12 residues. Between the trimmed V and J ends, which lost 4 bases and 8 bases, there was a span of 10 bases. The CDR3 reads CASSIGQYEQFF. The DNA of the CDR3 is TGTGCCAGCAGCATAGGACAGTATGAGCAGTTCTTC.

The chain carries TRBV10-1 and TRBJ2-2; 9 nucleotides agree with TRBD1. With V trimmed by 5 bases and J by 4 bases, 2 bases remained unmatched. The CDR3 runs to 14 residues. Germline CDR1 WNHNN, CDR2 SYGVQD (reference sequence). The CDR3 protein is CASSTGGITGELFF. The CDR3 region has the DNA TGCGCCAGCAGTACAGGGGGCATCACCGGGGAGCTGTTTTTT.

Only one count was recorded for this clone. The chain couples TRBV6-1 to TRBJ1-1; 7 positions match TRBD1. V lost 6 bases, J lost 1 base, and 8 bases stayed unmatched. Germline CDR1 is MNHNS and CDR2 is SASEGT. The CDR3 spans 15 residues. The CDR3 spells CASRKQGSKNTEAFF. The CDR3 region has the DNA TGTGCCAGCAGAAAACAGGGGTCTAAGAACACTGAAGCTTTCTTT.

The chain is built from TRBV6-1 and TRBJ1-2; 8 bases are a match to TRBD1. V gave up 7 bases and J gave up 4 bases; unmatched junction bases: 8. The CDR3 runs to 14 residues. CDR1 is MNHNS, CDR2 SASEGT, per germline. CDR3 coding DNA: TGTGCCAGCACGACAGGGGACTGGCTCTATGGCTACACCTTC. Protein product: CASTTGDWLYGYTF.

The chain employs TRBV6-6 and TRBJ1-1; D may be TRBD1 (5 bases). The V end was cut by 5 bases, the J end by 4 bases, with 14 bases between. Germline loops: CDR1 MNHNY, CDR2 SVGAGI (reference sequence). CDR3 length: 14 residues. CDR3: CASSGGGAGTEAFF. CDR3 nucleotide sequence: TGTGCCAGCAGTGGGGGAGGGGCGGGCACTGAAGCTTTCTTT.